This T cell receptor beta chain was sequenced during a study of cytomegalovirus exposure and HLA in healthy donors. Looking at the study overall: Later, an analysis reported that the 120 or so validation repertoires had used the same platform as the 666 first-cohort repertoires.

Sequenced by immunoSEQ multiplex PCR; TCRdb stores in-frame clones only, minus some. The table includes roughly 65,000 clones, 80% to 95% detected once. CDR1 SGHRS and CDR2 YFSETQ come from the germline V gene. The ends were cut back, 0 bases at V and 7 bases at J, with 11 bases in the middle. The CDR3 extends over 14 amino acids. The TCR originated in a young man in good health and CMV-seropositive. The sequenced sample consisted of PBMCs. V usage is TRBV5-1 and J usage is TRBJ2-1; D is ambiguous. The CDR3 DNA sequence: TGCGCCAGCAGCTTGGGTGCCGGAGTTAATGAGCAGTTCTTC. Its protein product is CASSLGAGVNEQFF.